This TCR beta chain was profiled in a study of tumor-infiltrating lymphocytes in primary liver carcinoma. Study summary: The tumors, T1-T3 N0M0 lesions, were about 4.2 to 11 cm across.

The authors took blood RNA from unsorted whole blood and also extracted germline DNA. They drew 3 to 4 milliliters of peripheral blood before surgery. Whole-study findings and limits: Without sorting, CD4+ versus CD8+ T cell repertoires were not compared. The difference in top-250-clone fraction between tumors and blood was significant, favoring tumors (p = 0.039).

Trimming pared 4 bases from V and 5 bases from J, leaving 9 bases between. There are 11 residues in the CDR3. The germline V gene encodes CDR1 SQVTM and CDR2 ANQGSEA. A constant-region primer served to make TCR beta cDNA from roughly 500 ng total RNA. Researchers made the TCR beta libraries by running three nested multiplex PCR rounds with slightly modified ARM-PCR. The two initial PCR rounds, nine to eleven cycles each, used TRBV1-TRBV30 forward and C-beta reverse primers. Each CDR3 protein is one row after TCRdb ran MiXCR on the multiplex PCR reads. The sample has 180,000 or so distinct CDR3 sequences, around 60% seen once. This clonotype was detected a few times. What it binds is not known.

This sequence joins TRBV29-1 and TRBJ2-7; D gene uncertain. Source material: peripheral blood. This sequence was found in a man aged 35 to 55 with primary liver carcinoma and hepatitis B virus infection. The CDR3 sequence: CSVATTHEQYF. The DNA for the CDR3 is TGCAGCGTTGCCACCACCCACGAGCAGTACTTC.